A single sample gave rise to the 14 T cell receptor beta chains below, sequenced in a study of T cells in Graves' hyperthyroidism and ophthalmopathy. Regions amplified from RNA transcripts were the TCR beta CDR3 regions. The HTBI primer set drove a first-round RT-PCR of the TCR CDR3. Each CDR3 protein gets one entry after TCRdb re-called the multiplex PCR reads with MiXCR. Altogether 240,000 or so distinct CDR3 sequences are present, about 15% being singletons, with the ten largest covering more than 25%. Sequencing was performed on blood. The source of these receptors is a woman aged 18-35 years with Graves' ophthalmopathy.

The V call is TRBV19, the J call TRBJ2-3, with D uncertain. Per germline, CDR1 LNHDA and CDR2 SQIVND (reference sequence). V was shortened by 6 bases and J by 11 bases, with 3 bases between the two germline ends. The CDR3 sequence is 8 residues long. CDR3 protein: CASRRQYF. CDR3 bases: TGTGCCAGTAGGCGGCAGTATTTT. The variable domain in full, completed from reference TRBV19 and TRBJ2-3, reads DGGITQSPKYLFRKEGQNVTLSCEQNLNHDAMYWYRQDPGQGLRLIYYSQIVNDFQKGDIAEGYSVSREKKESFPLTVTSAQKNPTAFYLCASRRQYFGPGTRLTVL.

This clonotype was seen repeatedly, ten times or more. The chain employs TRBV2 and TRBJ2-3; TRBD2 might be the D (6 bases). CDR1 and CDR2 from the germline V gene are SNHLY and FYNNEI. The CDR3 spans 15 residues. Trimming shortened V by 8 bases and J by 0 bases, and 15 bases separated the two germline ends. CDR3 nucleotides: TGTGCCAGCCGTGGTATGCGGGGAAGCACAGATACGCAGTATTTT. Translated, it gives CASRGMRGSTDTQYF.

The chain is built from TRBV18 and TRBJ2-7; 13 bases are shared with TRBD2. Germline CDR1 and CDR2: KGHSH and LQKENI. This CDR3 is 18 amino acids long. J gave up 0 bases and V 2 bases, and 7 bases lay outside the gene matches. The CDR3 reads CASSPSGLAGDNSYEQYF. In DNA, the CDR3 is TGTGCCAGCTCACCATCCGGACTAGCGGGGGATAACTCCTACGAGCAGTACTTC.

V and J are TRBV6-1 and TRBJ1-3; no definite D call. Germline V lookup: CDR1 MNHNS, CDR2 SASEGT. This CDR3 region has 12 residues. V was cut by 6 bases and J by 4 bases, with 7 bases left in between. The CDR3 sequence: CASSAGGNTIYF. Written as DNA, the CDR3 is TGTGCCAGCAGCGCCGGCGGAAACACCATATATTTT.

This clonotype has ten or more counts. V is TRBV6-1 and J is TRBJ2-1; D unclear. The CDR3 runs 17 residues. V lost 5 bases and J lost 0, with 17 bases in between. Germline CDR1 reads MNHNS; CDR2 reads SASEGT. The DNA for the CDR3 is TGTGCCAGCAGTTATTCATATAAGCGATACTCCTACAATGAGCAGTTCTTC. Its protein product is CASSYSYKRYSYNEQFF.

This clonotype was recorded at least ten times. The genes are TRBV27 and TRBJ2-6; D is ambiguous. V was shortened by 3 bases and J by 0 bases, with 9 bases between the two germline ends. The CDR3 has 16 residues. Germline CDR1 MNHEY, CDR2 SMNVEV (reference sequence). The CDR3 loop reads CASSLFAASGANVLTF. CDR3 bases: TGTGCCAGCAGTTTGTTCGCGGCCTCTGGGGCCAACGTCCTGACTTTC.

This clonotype was detected many times. V and J are TRBV11-2 and TRBJ2-7; 8 nucleotides line up with TRBD2. Trimming took 1 base from V and 0 from J; bases not matched to a gene: 14. The CDR3 is 19 amino acids. The germline V gene has CDR1 SGHAT and CDR2 FQNNGV. DNA of the CDR3: TGTGCCAGCAGCTTAGTTCTCGGCCTAGCGGGTTTCAGCTCCTACGAGCAGTACTTC. Translated: CASSLVLGLAGFSSYEQYF.

This clonotype has at least ten counts. The rearrangement uses TRBV13 and TRBJ1-6; TRBD1 agrees at 7 bases. Per germline, CDR1 PRHDT and CDR2 FYEKMQ (reference sequence). J lost 1 base, V lost 3 bases, and 6 bases had no gene match. The CDR3 has 17 amino acids. The CDR3 DNA reads as TGTGCCAGCAGCTTTAACAGGGGCCGTTCCTATAATTCACCCCTCCACTTT. As protein: CASSFNRGRSYNSPLHF. Filled out from reference TRBV13 and TRBJ1-6, the complete variable domain reads AAGVIQSPRHLIKEKRETATLKCYPIPRHDTVYWYQQGPGQDPQFLISFYEKMQSDKGSIPDRFSAQQFSDYHSELNMSSLELGDSALYFCASSFNRGRSYNSPLHFGNGTRLTVT.

The sample holds many counts of this clonotype. A much more abundant neighbour one base away suggests this may be a read error. The chain joins TRBV5-1 to TRBJ2-1; 7 positions match TRBD2. The CDR3 has 14 amino acids. Germline CDR1 reads SGHRS; CDR2 reads YFSETQ. The CDR3 spells CANSPRTRGDEQFF. The CDR3 DNA reads as TGCGCCAACAGCCCACGGACTAGAGGGGATGAGCAGTTCTTC.

The rearrangement joins TRBV4-3 to TRBJ1-2; maybe TRBD1 (5 bases). Trimming cost V 2 bases and J 5 bases, with 15 bases left between them. Looked up from germline, CDR1 is LGHNA and CDR2 is YSLEER. The CDR3 length is 15 residues. Written as DNA, the CDR3 is TGCGCCAGCAGCCAATCTACAGGATCCGGGTATGGCTACACCTTC. It specifies CASSQSTGSGYGYTF.

There are many counts of this clonotype. The chain links TRBV28 to TRBJ2-3; possibly TRBD1 for D (6 bases). This CDR3 spans 16 amino acids. V was shortened by 6 bases and J by 2 bases, with 18 bases between the two germline ends. Germline V CDR1 and CDR2: MDHEN, SYDVKM. Written as DNA, the CDR3 is TGTGCCAGCAGCACCCGATCGGACAGCCCCACAGATACGCAGTATTTT. It yields the protein CASSTRSDSPTDTQYF.

This clonotype was detected ten times or more. The chain combines TRBV7-2 with TRBJ2-2, with 9 bases identical to TRBD1. There are 13 residues in the CDR3. Germline V CDR1 and CDR2: SGHTA, FQGNSA. With V trimmed by 10 bases and J by 7 bases, 7 bases remained unmatched. CDR3 sequence (DNA): TGTGCCACCGCGGACAGGGGTGGCGGGGAGCTGTTTTTT. It is translated as CATADRGGGELFF.

This clonotype came up many times. The chain carries TRBV2 and TRBJ1-1; TRBD1 might be the D (5 bases). The CDR3 has 13 amino acids. V lost 3 bases to trimming and J lost 6 bases, with 11 bases between them. Germline V gene lookup returns CDR1 SNHLY and CDR2 FYNNEI. The CDR3 nucleotides are TGTGCCAGCAGTGAGGTGCGGGGCCCTGAAGCTTTCTTT. The encoded protein is CASSEVRGPEAFF.

This clonotype was seen only a few times. J is TRBJ2-7 and V is TRBV28; 13 bases line up with TRBD2. V shed 7 bases, J shed 3 bases, and the junction held 15 bases outside the gene matches. There are 18 residues in the CDR3. Germline CDR1 reads MDHEN; CDR2 reads SYDVKM. This CDR3 is CASNPTVRTSGGVYEQYF. CDR3 DNA: TGTGCCAGCAACCCAACGGTGAGGACTAGCGGGGGTGTCTACGAGCAGTACTTC.